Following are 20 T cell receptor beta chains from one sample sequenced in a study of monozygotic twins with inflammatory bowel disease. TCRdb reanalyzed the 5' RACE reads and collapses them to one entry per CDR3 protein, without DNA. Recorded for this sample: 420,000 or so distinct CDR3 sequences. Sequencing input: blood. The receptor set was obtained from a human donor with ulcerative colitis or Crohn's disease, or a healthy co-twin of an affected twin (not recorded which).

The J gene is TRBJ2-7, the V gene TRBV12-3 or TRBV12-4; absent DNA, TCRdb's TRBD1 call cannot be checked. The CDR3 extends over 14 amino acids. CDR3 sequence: CASSRPGRTYEQYF.

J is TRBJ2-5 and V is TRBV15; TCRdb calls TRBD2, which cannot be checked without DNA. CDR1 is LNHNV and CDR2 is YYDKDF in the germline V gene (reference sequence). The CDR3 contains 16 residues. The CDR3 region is CATSRGLAGDGETQYF. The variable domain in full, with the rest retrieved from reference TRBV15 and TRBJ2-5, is DAMVIQNPRYQVTQFGKPVTLSCSQTLNHNVMYWYQQKSSQAPKLLFHYYDKDFNNEADTPDNFQSRRPNTSFCFLDIRSPGLGDTAMYLCATSRGLAGDGETQYFGPGTRLLVL.

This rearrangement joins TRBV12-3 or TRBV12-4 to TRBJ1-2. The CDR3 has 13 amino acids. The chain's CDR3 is CASTDTLGYGYTF.

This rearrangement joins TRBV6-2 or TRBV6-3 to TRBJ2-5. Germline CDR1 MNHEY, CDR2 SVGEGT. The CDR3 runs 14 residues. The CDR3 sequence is CASSYSRRRETQYF.

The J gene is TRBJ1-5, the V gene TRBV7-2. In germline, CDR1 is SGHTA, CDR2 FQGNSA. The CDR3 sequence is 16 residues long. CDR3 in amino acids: CASSLAPAGNNQPQHF.

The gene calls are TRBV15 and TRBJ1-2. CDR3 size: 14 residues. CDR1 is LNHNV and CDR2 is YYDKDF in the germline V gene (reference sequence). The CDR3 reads CATSRVREGYGYTF.

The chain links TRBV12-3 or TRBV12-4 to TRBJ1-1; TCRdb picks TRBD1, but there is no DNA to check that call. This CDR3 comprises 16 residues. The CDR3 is CASSLDRGLLRTEAFF.

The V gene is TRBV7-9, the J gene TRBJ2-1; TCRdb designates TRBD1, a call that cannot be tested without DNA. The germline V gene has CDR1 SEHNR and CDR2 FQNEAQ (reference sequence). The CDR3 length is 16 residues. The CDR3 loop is CASSLGPGGPLDEQFF.

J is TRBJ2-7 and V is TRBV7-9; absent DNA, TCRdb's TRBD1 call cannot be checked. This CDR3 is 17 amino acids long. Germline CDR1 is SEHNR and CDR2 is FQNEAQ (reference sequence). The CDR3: CASSQGTGQGSSYEQYF.

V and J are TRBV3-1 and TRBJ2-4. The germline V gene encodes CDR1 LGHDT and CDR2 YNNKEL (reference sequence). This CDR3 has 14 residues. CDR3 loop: CASSHSLAKNIQYF. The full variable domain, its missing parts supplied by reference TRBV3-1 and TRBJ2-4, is DTAVSQTPKYLVTQMGNDKSIKCEQNLGHDTMYWYKQDSKKFLKIMFSYNNKELIINETVPNRFSPKSPDKAHLNLHINSLELGDSAVYFCASSHSLAKNIQYFGAGTRLSVL.

This CDR3 is CSASRAGDNTDTQYF. The chain links TRBV20-1 to TRBJ2-3; as DNA is missing, the TRBD2 call by TCRdb cannot be tested. Germline V gene data show CDR1 as DFQATT and CDR2 as SNEGSKA (reference sequence). This CDR3 spans 15 amino acids.

The CDR3: CASSSGTSLPKQYF. The gene calls are TRBV28 and TRBJ2-7; TCRdb proposes TRBD2, but this gene call is untestable without DNA. This CDR3 spans 14 amino acids. The germline V gene has CDR1 MDHEN and CDR2 SYDVKM.

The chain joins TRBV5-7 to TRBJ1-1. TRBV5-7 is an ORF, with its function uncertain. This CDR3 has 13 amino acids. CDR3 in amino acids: CASSLGNNTEAFF.

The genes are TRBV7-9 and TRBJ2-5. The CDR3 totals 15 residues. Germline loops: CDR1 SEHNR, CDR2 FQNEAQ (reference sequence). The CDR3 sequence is CASSLLISEEETQYF.

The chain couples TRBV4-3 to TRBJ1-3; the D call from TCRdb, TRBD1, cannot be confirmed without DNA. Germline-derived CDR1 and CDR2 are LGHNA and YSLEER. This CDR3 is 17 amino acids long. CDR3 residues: CASSPRGQGASGNTIYF.

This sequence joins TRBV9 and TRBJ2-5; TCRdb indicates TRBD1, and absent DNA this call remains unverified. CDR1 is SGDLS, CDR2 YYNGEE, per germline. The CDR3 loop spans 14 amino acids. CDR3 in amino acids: CASNPDRVGETQYF.

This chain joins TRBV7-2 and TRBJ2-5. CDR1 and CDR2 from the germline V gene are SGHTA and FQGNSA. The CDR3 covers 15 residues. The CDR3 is CASSLVRGEPETQYF.

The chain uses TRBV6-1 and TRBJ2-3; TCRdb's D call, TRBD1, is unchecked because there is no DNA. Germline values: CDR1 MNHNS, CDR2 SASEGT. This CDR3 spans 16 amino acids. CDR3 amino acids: CASRSGRGASADTQYF.

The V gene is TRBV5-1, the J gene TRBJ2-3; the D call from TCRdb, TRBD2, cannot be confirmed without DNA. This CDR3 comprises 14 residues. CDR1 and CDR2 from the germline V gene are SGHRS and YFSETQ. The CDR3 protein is CASSLTGREDTQYF.

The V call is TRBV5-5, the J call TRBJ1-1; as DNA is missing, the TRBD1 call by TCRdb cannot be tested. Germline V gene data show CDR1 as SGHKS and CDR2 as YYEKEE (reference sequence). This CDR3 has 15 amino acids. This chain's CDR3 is CASSPSWDRAREAFF.